The rows below give T cell receptor beta chains drawn from one sample of a study of cytomegalovirus exposure and HLA in healthy donors. Libraries were prepared by immunoSEQ multiplex PCR; TCRdb keeps only in-frame clonotypes and omits some of them. The top ten clones hold around 3% of a sample with 210,000 or so clones, roughly 88% of them seen once. Sequencing was carried out using PBMCs. The receptors come from a woman aged 18-30 years in good health and CMV-seronegative. CDR3s leave out the opening cysteine and the closing phenylalanine or tryptophan. The D gene is left open where the match is weak.

v_call | d_call | cdr3_aa
TRBV27 | - | ASRVTTTGYEQY
TRBV4-1 | TRBD2 | ASSSGWGGLVQGTQY
TRBV6-5 | - | ASSYSQTYGYT
TRBV19 | - | ASRRTGTDTQY
TRBV4-2 | TRBD1 | ASSQDGQGLRDEQF
TRBV7-9 | - | ASSPVEGRTGELF
TRBV2 | - | ASSDGPVGGNEQF
TRBV6-1 | - | ASSEQNNQPQH
TRBV4-3 | - | ASSQVAGGGDQPQH
TRBV6-5 | - | ASSYSQGQNTEAF
TRBV11-2 | TRBD1 | ASSSRTGTTDTQY
TRBV4-1 | - | ASSQDELVVFREQY
TRBV7-8 | - | ASSKSRSAGWGYT
TRBV20-1 | - | SASAANEQF
TRBV5-6 | - | ASSPRAGPRNTEAF
TRBV29-1 | - | SAPSGDYGYT
TRBV5-8 | - | ASSFRGTGELF
TRBV6-5 | TRBD1 | ASSYGPGQLNTEAF
TRBV5-1 | - | ASSLEGGGDYYGYT
TRBV4-1 | TRBD1 | ASSRRQGGTSGANVLT
TRBV2 | - | ASKDEGVEQF
TRBV9 | - | ASSVGSGVNQPQH
TRBV5-1 | TRBD2 | ASSITGTSGSEQY
TRBV4-2 | TRBD2 | ASSQEVAGAYNEQF
TRBV28 | TRBD1 | ASSLTGANEKLF
TRBV5-6 | - | ASTLRGGFTNEKLF
TRBV11-2 | TRBD1 | ASTDRVPVETQY
TRBV11-2 | TRBD1 | ASSLVRDRVPF
TRBV10-1 | - | ASSDREGGAHEQY
TRBV15 | - | ATSRGTGASYEQY
TRBV5-1 | - | ASSLVQVNYGYT
TRBV27 | - | ASSLGGAGNQPQH
TRBV7-6 | - | ASSLGLASDTQY
TRBV9 | TRBD2 | ASSVFPLAGTYEQY
TRBV11-2 | TRBD1 | ASSFGTGGFEQY
TRBV6-1 | - | ASSVVTTGNTIY
TRBV9 | TRBD1 | ASSATGLYSGNTIY
TRBV6-5 | - | ASSYGWTVLGYGYT
TRBV6-1 | TRBD1 | ASRQGGEKLF
TRBV10-3 | - | AISRAGNYEQY
TRBV19 | - | ASSWTTGTNEKLF
TRBV28 | TRBD1 | ASSLGDRGTYGYT